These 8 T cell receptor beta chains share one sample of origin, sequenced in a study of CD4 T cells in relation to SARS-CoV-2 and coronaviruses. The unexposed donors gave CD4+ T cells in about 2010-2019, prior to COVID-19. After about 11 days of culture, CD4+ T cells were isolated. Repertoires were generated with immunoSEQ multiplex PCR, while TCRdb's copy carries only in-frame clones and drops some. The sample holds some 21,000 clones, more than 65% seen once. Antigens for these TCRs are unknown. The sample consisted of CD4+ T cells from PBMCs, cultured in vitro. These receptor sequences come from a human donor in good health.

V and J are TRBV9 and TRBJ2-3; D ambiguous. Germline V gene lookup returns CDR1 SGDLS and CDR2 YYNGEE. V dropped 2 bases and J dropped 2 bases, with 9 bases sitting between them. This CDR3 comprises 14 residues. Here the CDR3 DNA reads TGTGCCAGCAGCGTCTCACCCGACACAGATACGCAGTATTTT. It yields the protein CASSVSPDTDTQYF.

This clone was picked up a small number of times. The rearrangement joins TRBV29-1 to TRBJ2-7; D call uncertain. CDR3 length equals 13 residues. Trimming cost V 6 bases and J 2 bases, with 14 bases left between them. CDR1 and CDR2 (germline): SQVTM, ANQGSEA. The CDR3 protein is CSVILRHPYEQYF. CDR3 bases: TGCAGCGTGATCCTACGTCACCCCTACGAGCAGTACTTC.

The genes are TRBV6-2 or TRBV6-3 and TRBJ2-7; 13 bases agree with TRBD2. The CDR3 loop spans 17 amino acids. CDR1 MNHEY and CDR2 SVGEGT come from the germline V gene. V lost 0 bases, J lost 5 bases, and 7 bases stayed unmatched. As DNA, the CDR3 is TGTGCCAGCAGTTACTCAACTAGCGGGAGGGCCACAGACGAGCAGTACTTC. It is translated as CASSYSTSGRATDEQYF.

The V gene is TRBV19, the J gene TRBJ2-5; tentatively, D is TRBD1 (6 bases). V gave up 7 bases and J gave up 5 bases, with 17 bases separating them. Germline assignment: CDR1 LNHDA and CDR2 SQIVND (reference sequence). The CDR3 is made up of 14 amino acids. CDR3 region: CASNQRQAGETQYF. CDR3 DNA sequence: TGTGCCAGTAACCAGAGACAGGCCGGTGAGACCCAGTACTTC.

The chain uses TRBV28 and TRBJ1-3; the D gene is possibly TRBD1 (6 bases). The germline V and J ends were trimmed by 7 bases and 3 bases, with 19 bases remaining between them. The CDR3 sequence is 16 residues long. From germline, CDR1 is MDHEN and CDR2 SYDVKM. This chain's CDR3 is CASKGQATYLGNTIYF. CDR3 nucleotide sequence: TGTGCCAGCAAGGGACAAGCCACCTACCTTGGAAACACCATATATTTT.

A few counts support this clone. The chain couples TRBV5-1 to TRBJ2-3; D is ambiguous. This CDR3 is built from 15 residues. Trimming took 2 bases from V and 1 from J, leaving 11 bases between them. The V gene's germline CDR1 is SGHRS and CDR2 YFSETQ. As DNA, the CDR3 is TGCGCCAGCAGCTTTAACGTCCAGGGCACAGATACGCAGTATTTT. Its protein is CASSFNVQGTDTQYF.

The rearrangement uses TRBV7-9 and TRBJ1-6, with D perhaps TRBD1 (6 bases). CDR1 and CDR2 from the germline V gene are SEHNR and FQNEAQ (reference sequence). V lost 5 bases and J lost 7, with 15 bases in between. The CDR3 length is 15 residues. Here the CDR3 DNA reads TGTGCCAGCAGCCTCGCGGTGGGGGCGAATTCACCCCTCCACTTT. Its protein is CASSLAVGANSPLHF.

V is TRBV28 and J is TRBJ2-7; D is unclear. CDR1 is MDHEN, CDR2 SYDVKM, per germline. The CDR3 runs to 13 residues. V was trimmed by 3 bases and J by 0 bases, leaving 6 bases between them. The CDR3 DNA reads TGTGCCAGCAGTTTGAAGATCTCCTACGAGCAGTACTTC. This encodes CASSLKISYEQYF.